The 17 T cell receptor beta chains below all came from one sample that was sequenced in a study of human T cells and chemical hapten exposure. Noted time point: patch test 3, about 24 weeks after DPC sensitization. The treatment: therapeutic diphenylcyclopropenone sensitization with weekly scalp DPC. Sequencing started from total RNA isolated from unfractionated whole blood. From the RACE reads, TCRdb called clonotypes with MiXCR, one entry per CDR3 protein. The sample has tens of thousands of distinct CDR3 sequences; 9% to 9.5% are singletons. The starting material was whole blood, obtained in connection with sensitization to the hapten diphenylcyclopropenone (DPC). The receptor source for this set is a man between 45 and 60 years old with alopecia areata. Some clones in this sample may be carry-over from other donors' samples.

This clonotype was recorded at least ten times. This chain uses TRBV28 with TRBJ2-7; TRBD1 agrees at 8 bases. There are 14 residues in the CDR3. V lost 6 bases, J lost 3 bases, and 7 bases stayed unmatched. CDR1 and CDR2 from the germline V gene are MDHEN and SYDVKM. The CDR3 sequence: CASRRQGRSYEQYF. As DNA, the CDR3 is TGTGCCAGCAGGCGACAGGGGCGAAGCTACGAGCAGTACTTC.

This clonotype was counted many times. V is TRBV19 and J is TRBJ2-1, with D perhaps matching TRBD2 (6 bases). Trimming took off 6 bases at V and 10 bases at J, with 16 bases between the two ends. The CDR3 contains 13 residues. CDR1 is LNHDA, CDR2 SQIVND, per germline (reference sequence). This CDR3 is CASSNLRGREQFF. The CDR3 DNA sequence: TGTGCCAGTAGCAACCTTCGGGGGAGAGAGCAGTTCTTC.

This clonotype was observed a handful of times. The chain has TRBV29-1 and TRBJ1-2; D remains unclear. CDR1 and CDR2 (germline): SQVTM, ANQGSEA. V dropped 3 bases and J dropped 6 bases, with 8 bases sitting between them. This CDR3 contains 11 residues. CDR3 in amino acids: CSVEFGNGYTF. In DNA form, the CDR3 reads TGCAGCGTTGAGTTTGGGAATGGCTACACCTTC.

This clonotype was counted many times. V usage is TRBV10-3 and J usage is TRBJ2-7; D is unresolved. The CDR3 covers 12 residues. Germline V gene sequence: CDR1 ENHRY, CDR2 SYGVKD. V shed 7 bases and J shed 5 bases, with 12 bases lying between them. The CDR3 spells CAITQGSNEQYF. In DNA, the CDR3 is TGTGCCATCACCCAAGGAAGCAACGAGCAGTACTTC.

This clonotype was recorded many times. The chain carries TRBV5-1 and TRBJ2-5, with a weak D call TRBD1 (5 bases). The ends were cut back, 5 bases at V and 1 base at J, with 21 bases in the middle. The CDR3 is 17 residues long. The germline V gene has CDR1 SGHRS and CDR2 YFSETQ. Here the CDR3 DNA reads TGCGCCAGCAGTCATCCCCTGGGGCAGGGCTTCCAAGAGACCCAGTACTTC. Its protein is CASSHPLGQGFQETQYF. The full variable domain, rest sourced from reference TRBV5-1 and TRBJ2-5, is KAGVTQTPRYLIKTRGQQVTLSCSPISGHRSVSWYQQTPGQGLQFLFEYFSETQRNKGNFPGRFSGRQFSNSRSEMNVSTLELGDSALYLCASSHPLGQGFQETQYFGPGTRLLVL.

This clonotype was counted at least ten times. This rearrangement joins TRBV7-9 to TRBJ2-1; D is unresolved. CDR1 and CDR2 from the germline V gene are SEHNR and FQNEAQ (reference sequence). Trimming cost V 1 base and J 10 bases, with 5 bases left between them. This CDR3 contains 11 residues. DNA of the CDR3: TGTGCCAGCAGCTTAGGCCGGGAGCAGTTCTTC. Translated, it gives CASSLGREQFF.

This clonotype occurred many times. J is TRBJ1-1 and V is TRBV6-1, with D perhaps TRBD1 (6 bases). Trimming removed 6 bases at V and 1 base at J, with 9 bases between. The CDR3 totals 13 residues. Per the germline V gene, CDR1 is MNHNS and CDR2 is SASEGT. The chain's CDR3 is CASRQQGNTEAFF. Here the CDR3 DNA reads TGTGCCAGCAGGCAACAGGGGAACACTGAAGCTTTCTTT.

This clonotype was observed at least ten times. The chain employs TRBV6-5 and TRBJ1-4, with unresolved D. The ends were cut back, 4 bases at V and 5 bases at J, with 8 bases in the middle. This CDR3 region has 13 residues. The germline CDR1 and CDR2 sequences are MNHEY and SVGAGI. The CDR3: CASSFQINEKLFF. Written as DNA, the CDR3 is TGTGCCAGCAGTTTTCAGATCAATGAAAAACTGTTTTTT.

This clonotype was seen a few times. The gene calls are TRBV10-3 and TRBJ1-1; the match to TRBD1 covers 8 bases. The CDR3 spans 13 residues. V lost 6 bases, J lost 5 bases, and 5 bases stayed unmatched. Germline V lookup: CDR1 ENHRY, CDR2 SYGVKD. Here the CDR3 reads CAIRTRQGTEAFF. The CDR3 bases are TGTGCCATCAGGACTAGACAGGGGACTGAAGCTTTCTTT.

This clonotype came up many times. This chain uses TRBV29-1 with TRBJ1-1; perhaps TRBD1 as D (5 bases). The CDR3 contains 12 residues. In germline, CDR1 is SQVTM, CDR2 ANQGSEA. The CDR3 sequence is CSTLGGGTEAFF. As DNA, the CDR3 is TGCAGTACTCTGGGGGGTGGAACTGAAGCTTTCTTT.

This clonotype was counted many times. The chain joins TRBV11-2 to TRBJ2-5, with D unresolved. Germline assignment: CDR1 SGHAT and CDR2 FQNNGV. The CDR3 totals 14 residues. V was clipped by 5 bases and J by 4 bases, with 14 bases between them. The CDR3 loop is CASSRIIDGETQYF. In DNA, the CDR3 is TGTGCCAGCAGCCGAATCATAGACGGAGAGACCCAGTACTTC.

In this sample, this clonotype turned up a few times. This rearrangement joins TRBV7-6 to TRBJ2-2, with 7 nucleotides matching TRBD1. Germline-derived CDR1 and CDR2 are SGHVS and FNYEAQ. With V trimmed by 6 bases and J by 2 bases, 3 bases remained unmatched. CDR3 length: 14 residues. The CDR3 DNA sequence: TGTGCCAGCAGGCGACAGGGAAACACCGGGGAGCTGTTTTTT. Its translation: CASRRQGNTGELFF.

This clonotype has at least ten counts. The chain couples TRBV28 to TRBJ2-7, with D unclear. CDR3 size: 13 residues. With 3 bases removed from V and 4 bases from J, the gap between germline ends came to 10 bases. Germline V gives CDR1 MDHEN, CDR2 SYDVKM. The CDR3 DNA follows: TGTGCCAGCAGTTTTTCAGCCACATACGAGCAGTACTTC. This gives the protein CASSFSATYEQYF. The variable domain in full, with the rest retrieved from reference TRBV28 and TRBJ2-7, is DVKVTQSSRYLVKRTGEKVFLECVQDMDHENMFWYRQDPGLGLRLIYFSYDVKMKEKGDIPEGYSVSREKKERFSLILESASTNQTSMYLCASSFSATYEQYFGPGTRLTVT.

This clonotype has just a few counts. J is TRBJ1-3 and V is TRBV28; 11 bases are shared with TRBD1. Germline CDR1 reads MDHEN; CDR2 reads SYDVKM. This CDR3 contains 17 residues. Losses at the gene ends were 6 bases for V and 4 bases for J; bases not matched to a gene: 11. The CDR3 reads CASSPHGTGGSGNTIYF. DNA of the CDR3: TGTGCCAGCAGCCCGCACGGGACAGGGGGATCCGGAAACACCATATATTTT.

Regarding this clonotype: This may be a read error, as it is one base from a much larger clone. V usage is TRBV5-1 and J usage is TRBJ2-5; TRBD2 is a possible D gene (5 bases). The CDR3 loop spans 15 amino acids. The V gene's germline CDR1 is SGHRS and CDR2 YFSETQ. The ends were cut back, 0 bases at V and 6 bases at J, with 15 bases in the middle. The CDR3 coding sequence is TGCGCCAGCAGCTTGGCCAAAGCGGTACAACAGACCCAGTACTTC. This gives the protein CASSLAKAVQQTQYF.

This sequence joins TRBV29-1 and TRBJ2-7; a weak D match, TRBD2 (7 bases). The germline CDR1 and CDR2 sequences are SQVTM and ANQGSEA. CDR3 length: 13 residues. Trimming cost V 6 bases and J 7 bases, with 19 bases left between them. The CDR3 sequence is CSVARGAEREQYF. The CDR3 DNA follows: TGCAGCGTCGCCCGGGGGGCGGAGCGGGAGCAGTACTTC.

DNA of the CDR3: TGCGCCAGCAGCCAGGCAGTGACTAGCGGTCTTTTCTCCTACGAGCAGTACTTC. Residues: CASSQAVTSGLFSYEQYF. V and J are TRBV4-1 and TRBJ2-7, with TRBD2 identical over 9 bases. The V segment lost 3 bases and the J segment 0 bases; nucleotides outside the gene matches: 12. The CDR3 has 18 residues. Germline lookup yields CDR1 MGHRA and CDR2 YSYEKL.